This is a list of T cell receptor beta chains from one sample in a study of shared clonotypes between healthy human individuals. Using immunoSEQ multiplex PCR, the repertoire was profiled, and TCRdb retains in-frame clones only, with some absent. The data hold 2 million or so clones, with roughly 94% observed a single time. The sequenced sample was naive CD4+ T cells sorted from blood. These receptors all stem from a man aged 18 to 30 in good health. Each CDR3 is given with its conserved first and last residue. The D gene is left open where the match is weak.

>TRBJ2-1|TRBV10-3|TRBD1|16
CAISEGTGVSYNEQFF
TGTGCCATCAGTGAAGGGACAGGGGTTTCCTACAATGAGCAGTTCTTC
>TRBJ2-5|TRBV7-2|NA|15
CASSPTSTRGSTQYF
TGTGCCAGCAGCCCTACTAGTACTCGGGGGTCGACCCAGTACTTC
>TRBJ2-7|TRBV10-3|TRBD2|15
CAISESVTGGYEQYF
TGTGCCATCAGTGAGTCGGTAACGGGGGGTTACGAGCAGTACTTC
>TRBJ2-3|TRBV18|TRBD2|18
CASSLLPGLAGSTDTQYF
TGTGCCAGCTCACTACTGCCAGGGCTAGCGGGGAGCACAGATACGCAGTATTTT
>TRBJ2-1|TRBV6-5|NA|16
CASSYSGFQVWNEQFF
TGTGCCAGCAGTTACTCGGGATTTCAGGTCTGGAATGAGCAGTTCTTC
>TRBJ2-5|TRBV18|NA|14
CASTALGSGETQYF
TGTGCCAGCACCGCACTCGGGAGCGGGGAGACCCAGTACTTC
>TRBJ2-7|TRBV2|TRBD1|15
CASSEGQGQTYEQYF
TGTGCCAGCAGTGAGGGACAGGGGCAAACCTACGAGCAGTACTTC
>TRBJ2-1|TRBV6-1|NA|12
CASRDSPREQFF
TGTGCCAGCAGGGACTCCCCTCGAGAGCAGTTCTTC
>TRBJ2-7|TRBV6-5|TRBD2|15
CASSAGTTDLSEQYF
TGTGCCAGCAGCGCTGGGACTACCGATTTGAGCGAGCAGTACTTC
>TRBJ2-2|TRBV2|NA|15
CASSEQGRKGGELFF
TGTGCCAGCAGTGAACAGGGGCGGAAGGGCGGGGAGCTGTTTTTT